This TCR beta chain was sequenced during a study of blood T cells in healthy people across ages. A sample-barcoded 5' primer and a J-beta primer mix were used in a second PCR of roughly 7 to 11 cycles. Each CDR3 protein gets one entry after TCRdb re-called the 5' RACE reads with MiXCR. The data show 910,000 or so distinct CDR3 sequences, roughly 51% seen once. V shed 6 bases, J shed 3 bases, and the junction held 5 bases outside the gene matches. The length of the CDR3 is 14 residues. Germline values: CDR1 SGHTA, CDR2 FQGNSA. The rearrangement joins TRBV7-2 to TRBJ2-5; 9 nucleotides align to TRBD2. The sequence derives from an older woman in good health. Input material: blood. The CDR3 here is CASSWTSAEETQYF. DNA for the CDR3: TGTGCCAGCAGTTGGACTAGCGCCGAAGAGACCCAGTACTTC. The full variable domain, with the rest looked up from reference TRBV7-2 and TRBJ2-5, is GAGVSQSPSNKVTEKGKDVELRCDPISGHTALYWYRQSLGQGLEFLIYFQGNSAPDKSGLPSDRFSAERTGGSVSTLTIQRTQQEDSAVYLCASSWTSAEETQYFGPGTRLLVL.